The sequence of this T cell receptor beta chain was determined in a study of T cells in Graves' hyperthyroidism and ophthalmopathy. This clonotype was observed a few times. The antigen remains undetermined. Study-level results: Researchers found most expanded thyroid clonotypes above 0.001 in blood as well. It was a median roughly 6.5 months before onset that the model predicted ophthalmopathy.

The CDR3 regions of TCR beta were amplified from RNA transcripts. First-round RT-PCR of the TCR CDR3 relied on the HTBI primer set. TCRdb redid the calling of the multiplex PCR reads with MiXCR, one entry per CDR3 protein. Among 150,000 or so distinct CDR3 sequences listed, about 20% were seen once. This CDR3 has 13 amino acids. CDR1 MNHEY and CDR2 SMNVEV come from the germline V gene (reference sequence). V was shortened by 4 bases and J by 7 bases, with 13 bases between the two germline ends. The specimen was blood. The genes are TRBV27 and TRBJ2-5; D possibly corresponds to TRBD2 (6 bases). The TCR originated in a woman aged 50 to 60 with Graves' hyperthyroidism that later progressed to Graves' ophthalmopathy. The CDR3 loop reads CASSWRELATQYF. As DNA, the CDR3 is TGTGCCAGCAGTTGGCGGGAATTGGCGACCCAGTACTTC.